The text below deals with one T cell receptor beta chain. Antigen specificity is unknown. Time point here: patch test 3, about 24 weeks after DPC sensitization. As to treatment: therapeutic diphenylcyclopropenone sensitization with weekly scalp DPC. The V end was cut by 0 bases, the J end by 4 bases, with 16 bases between. The CDR3 has 16 residues. This entry is derived from a study of human T cells and chemical hapten exposure. MiXCR, applied by TCRdb to the RACE reads, yields one record per CDR3 protein. The profile covers roughly 100,000 distinct CDR3 sequences, with 34% appearing a single time and around 2.8% taken by the ten largest. General observations from the study: Every donor had alopecia, and their immune response may therefore differ from healthy people's. Relative to controls, expanded TCRs formed significantly more large CDR3 similarity clusters.

This sequence originates from a man aged 35-49 years with alopecia areata. Some clones in this sample may be carry-over from other donors' samples. The V and J genes are TRBV23-1 and TRBJ2-7; D is tentatively TRBD1 or TRBD2 (5 bases each). TRBV23-1 has ORF status, its function being uncertain. Sequencing used whole blood, obtained in connection with sensitization to the hapten diphenylcyclopropenone (DPC). DNA for the CDR3: TGCGCCAGCAGTCAATCTCGGGACGGAACGTTTTACGAGCAGTACTTC. The encoded protein is CASSQSRDGTFYEQYF.